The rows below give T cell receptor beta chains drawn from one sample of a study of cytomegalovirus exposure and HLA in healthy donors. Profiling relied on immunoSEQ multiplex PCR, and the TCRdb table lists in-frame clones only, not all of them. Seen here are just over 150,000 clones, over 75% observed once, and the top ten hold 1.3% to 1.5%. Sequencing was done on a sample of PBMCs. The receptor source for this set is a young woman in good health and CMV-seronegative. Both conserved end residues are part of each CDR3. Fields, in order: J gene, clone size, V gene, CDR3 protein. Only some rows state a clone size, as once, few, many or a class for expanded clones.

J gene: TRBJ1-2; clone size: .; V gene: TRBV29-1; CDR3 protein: CSVGLGQGAGVGLSGYTF
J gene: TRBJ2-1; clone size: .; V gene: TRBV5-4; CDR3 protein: CASSRDNEQFF
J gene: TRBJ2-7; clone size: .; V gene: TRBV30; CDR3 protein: CAWSVPGQGFGVMYEQYF
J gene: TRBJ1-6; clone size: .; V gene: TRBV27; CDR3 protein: CASSLSPRGSSYNSPLHF
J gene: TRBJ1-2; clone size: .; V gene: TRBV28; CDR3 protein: CASSLARTPSNYGYTF
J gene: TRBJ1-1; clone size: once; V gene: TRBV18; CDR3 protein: CASSPRRGDMNTEAFF
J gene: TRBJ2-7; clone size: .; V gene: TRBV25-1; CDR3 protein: CASSGSGDGYEQYF
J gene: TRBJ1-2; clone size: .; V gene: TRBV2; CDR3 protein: CASRRPSAGTYGYTF
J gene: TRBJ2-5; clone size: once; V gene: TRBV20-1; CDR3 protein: CSAIAQETQYF
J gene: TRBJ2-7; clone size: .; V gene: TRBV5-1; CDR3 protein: CASSIRTGGDEQYF
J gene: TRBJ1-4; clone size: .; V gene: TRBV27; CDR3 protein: CASSLAGQGSVKLFF
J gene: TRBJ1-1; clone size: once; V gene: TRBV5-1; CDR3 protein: CASSPGTGGTAFF
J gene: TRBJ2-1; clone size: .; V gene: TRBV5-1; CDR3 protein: CASSKDPGGPSPNEQFF
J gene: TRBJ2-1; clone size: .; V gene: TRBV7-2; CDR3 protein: CASSRSGESYNEQFF
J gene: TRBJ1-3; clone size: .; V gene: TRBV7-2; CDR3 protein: CASSLARGGNTIYF
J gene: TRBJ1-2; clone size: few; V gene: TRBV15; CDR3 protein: CATSRDRQQEGYTF
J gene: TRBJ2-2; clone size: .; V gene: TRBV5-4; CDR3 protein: CASSVSGQGSGELFF
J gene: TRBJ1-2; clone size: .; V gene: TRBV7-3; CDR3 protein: CASSLTGQGYGYTF
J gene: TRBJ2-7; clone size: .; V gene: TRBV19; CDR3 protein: CASSIGRSSYEQYF
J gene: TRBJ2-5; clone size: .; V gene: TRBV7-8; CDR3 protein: CASSLIQETQYF
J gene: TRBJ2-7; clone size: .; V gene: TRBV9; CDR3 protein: CASSVEPGVTYEQYF
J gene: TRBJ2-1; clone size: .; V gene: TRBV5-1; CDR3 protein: CASSRPGQAGNEQFF
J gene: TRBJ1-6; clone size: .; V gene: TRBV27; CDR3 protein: CASSPPGGSPLHF
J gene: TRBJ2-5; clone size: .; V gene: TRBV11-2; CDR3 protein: CASSPVQGAETQYF
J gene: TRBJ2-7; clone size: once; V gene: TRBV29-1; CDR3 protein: CSVSGRVTYEQYF
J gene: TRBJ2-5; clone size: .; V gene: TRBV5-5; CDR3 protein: CASSLNGGGTQYF
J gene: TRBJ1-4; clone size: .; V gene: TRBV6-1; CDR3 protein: CASRRRQLNEKLFF
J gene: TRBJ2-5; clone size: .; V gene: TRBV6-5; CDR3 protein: CASGTGFSVETQYF
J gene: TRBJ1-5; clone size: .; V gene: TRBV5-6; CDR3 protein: CASSLRQGLNQPQHF
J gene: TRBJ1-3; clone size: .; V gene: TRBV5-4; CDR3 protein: CASSSQTGGTGNTIYF
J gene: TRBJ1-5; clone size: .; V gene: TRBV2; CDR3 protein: CASSEGNRVGNQPQHF
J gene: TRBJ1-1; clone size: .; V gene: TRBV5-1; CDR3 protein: CASSLAPQGNGGEAFF
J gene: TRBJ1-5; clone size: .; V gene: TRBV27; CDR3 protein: CASSLSLPQGKANQPQHF
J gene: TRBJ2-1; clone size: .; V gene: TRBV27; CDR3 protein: CASSSLGLAGGGGRDNEQFF
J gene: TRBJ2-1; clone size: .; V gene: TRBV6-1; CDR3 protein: CASSENHRGTYNEQFF
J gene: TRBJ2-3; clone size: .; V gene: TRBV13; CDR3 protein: CASSSGQGADTQYF
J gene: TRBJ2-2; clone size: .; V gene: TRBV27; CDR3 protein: CASRDLPGGRTGELFF
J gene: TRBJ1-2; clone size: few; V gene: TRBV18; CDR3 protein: CASSPRDKEGYTF
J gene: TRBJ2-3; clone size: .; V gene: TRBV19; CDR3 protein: CASSPWDRGTDTQYF
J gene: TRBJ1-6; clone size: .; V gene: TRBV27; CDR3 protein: CASSLDRGRSPLHF
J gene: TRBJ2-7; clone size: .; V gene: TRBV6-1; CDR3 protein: CAVKTPRQFTYEQYF
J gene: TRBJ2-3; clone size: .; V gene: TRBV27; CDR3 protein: CASSRRDRGGTDTQYF
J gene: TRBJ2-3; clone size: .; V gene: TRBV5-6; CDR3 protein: CASSLELAGGRGDTQYF
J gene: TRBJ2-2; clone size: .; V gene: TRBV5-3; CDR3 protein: CARSSLTGHVGGELFF
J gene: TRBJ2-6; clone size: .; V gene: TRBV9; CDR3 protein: CASSVVSLPPGQVLGGANVLTF